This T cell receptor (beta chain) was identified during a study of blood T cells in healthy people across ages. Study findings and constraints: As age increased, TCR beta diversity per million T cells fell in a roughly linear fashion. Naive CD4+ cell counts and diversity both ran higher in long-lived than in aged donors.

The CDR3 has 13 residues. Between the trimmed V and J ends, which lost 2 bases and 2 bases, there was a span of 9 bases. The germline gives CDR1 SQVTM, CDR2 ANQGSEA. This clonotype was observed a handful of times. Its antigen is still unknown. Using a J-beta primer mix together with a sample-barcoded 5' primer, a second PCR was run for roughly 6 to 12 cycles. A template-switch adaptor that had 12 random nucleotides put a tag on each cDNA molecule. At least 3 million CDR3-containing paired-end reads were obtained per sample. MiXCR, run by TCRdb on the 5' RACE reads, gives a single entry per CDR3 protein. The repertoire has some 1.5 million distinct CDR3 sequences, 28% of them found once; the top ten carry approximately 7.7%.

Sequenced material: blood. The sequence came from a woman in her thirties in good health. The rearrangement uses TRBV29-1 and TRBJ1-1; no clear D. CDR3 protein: CSVELVANTEAFF. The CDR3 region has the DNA TGCAGCGTTGAATTGGTGGCAAACACTGAAGCTTTCTTT.